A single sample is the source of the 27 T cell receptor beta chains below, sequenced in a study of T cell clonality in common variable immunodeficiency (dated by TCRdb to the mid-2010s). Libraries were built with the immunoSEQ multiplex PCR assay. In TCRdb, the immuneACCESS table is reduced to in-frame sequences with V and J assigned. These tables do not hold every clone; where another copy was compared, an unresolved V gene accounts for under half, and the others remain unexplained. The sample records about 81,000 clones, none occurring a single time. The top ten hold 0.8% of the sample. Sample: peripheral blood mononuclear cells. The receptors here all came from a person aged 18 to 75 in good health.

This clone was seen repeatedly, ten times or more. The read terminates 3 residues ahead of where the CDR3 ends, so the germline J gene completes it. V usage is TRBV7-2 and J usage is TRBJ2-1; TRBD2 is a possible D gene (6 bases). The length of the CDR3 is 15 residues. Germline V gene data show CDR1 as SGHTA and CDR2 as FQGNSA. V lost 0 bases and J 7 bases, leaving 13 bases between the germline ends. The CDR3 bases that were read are TGTGCCAGCAGCTTAGCGAGGCGGGGCCGGAATGAG. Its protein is CASSLARRGRNE. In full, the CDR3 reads CASSLARRGRNEQFF.

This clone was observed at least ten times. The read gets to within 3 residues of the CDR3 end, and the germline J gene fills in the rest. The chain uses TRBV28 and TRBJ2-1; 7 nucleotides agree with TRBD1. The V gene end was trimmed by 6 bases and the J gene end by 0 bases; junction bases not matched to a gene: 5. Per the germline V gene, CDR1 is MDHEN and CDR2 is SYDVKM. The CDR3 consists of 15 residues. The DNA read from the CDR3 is TGTGCCAGCAGCGTGAGGGGGCTCTCCTACAATGAG. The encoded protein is CASSVRGLSYNE. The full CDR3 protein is CASSVRGLSYNEQFF.

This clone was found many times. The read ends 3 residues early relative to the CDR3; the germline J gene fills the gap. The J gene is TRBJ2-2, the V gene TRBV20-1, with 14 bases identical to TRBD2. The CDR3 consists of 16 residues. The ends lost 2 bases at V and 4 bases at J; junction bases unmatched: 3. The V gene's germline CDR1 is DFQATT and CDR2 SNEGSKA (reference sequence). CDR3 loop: CSARTGTSGSTGELFF. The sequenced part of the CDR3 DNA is TGCAGTGCTAGAACCGGGACTAGCGGGAGCACCGGGGAG.

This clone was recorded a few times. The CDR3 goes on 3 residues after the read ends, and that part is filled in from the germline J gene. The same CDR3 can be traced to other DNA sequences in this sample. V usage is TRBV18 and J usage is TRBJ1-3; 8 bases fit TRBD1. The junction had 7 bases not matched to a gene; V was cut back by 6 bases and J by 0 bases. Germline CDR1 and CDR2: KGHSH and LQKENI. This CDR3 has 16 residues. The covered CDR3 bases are TGTGCCAGCTCCACCCTGGGACAGGACTCTGGAAACACC. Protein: CASSTLGQDSGNT. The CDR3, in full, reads CASSTLGQDSGNTIYF. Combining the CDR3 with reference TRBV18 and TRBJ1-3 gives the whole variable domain NAGVMQNPRHLVRRRGQEARLRCSPMKGHSHVYWYRQLPEEGLKFMVYLQKENIIDESGMPKERFSAEFPKEGPSILRIQQVVRGDSAAYFCASSTLGQDSGNTIYFGEGSWLTVV.

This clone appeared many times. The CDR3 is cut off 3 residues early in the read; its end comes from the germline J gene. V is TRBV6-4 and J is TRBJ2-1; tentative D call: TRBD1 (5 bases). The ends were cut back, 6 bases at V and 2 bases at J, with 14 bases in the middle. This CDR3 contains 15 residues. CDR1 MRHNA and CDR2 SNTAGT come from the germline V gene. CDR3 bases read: TGTGCCAGCAGAGTCAGGGCAGGGACCTACAATGAG. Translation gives CASRVRAGTYNE. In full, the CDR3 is CASRVRAGTYNEQFF.

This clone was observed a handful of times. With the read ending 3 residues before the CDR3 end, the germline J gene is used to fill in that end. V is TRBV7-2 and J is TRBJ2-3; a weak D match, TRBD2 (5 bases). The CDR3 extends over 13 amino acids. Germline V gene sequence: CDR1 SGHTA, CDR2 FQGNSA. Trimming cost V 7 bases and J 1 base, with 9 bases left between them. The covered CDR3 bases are TGTGCCAGCACCCCGAGGGGCACAGATACG. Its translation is CASTPRGTDT. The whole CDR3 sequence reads CASTPRGTDTQYF.

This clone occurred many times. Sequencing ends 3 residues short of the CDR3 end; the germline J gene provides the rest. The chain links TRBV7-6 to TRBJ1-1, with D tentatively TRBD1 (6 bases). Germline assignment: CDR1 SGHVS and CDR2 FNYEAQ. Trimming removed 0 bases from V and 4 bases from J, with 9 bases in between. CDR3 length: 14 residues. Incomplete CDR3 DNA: TGTGCCAGCAGCTTAGCGAGGGGGAGCACTGAA. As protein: CASSLARGSTE. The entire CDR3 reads CASSLARGSTEAFF.

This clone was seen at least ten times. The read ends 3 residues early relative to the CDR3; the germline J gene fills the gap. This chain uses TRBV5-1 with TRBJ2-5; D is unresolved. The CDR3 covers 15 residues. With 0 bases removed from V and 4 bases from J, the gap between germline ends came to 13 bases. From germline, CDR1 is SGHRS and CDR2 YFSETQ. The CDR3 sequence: CASSLEARSGETQYF. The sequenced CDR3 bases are TGCGCCAGCAGCTTGGAGGCTAGGTCGGGAGAGACC.

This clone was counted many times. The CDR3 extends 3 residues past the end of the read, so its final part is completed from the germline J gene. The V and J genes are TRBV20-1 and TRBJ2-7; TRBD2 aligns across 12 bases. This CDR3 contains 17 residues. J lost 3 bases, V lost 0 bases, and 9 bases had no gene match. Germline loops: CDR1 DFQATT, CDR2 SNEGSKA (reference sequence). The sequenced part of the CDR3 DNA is TGCAGTGCTAGAGATCGCCTCACTAGCGGGAGGAACTACGAG. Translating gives CSARDRLTSGRNYE. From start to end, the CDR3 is CSARDRLTSGRNYEQYF.

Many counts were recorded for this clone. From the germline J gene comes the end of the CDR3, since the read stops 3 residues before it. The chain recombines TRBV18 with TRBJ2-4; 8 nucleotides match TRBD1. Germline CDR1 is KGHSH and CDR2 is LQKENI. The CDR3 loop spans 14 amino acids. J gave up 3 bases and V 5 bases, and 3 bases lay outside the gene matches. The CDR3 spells CASSSGGGKNIQYF. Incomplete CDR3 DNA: TGTGCCAGCTCATCAGGGGGCGGCAAAAACATT.

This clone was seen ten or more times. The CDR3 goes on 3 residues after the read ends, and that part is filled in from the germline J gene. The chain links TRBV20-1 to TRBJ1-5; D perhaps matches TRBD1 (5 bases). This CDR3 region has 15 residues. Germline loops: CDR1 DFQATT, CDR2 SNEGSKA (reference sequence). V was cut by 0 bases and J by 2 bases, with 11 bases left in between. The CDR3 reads CSARDDRRGNQPQHF. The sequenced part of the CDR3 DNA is TGCAGTGCTAGAGATGATCGCAGGGGCAATCAGCCC.

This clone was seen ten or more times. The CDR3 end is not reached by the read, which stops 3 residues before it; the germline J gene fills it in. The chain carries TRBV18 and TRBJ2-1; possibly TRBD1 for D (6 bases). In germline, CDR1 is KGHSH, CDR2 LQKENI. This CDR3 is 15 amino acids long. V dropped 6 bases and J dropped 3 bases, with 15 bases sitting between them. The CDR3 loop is CASSFASGDYNEQFF. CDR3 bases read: TGTGCCAGCTCTTTCGCTTCAGGGGACTACAATGAG.

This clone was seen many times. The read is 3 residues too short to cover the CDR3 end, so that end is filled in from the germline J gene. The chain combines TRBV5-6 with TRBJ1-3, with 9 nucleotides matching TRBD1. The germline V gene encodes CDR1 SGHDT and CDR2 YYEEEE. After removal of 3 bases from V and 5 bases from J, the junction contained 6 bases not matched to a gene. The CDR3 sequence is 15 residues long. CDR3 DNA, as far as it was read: TGTGCCAGCAGCTGGACCGGGACAGGGAGAAACACC. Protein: CASSWTGTGRNT. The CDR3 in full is CASSWTGTGRNTIYF.

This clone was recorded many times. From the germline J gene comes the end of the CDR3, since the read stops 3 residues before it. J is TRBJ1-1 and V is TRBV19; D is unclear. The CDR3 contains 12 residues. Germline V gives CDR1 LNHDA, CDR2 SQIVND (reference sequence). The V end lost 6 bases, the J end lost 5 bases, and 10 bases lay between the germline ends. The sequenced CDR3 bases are TGTGCCAGTAGACTCGGAGGGACTGAA. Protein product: CASRLGGTE. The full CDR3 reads CASRLGGTEAFF.

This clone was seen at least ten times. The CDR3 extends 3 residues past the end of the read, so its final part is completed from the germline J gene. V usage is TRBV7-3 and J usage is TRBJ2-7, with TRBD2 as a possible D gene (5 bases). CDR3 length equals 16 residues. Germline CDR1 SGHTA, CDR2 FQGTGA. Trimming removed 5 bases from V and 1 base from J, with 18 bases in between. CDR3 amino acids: CASSRGAPGGSYEQYF. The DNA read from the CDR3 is TGTGCCAGCAGCCGGGGTGCGCCGGGTGGTTCCTACGAG.

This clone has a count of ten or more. The CDR3 here is CASSPGTGGTEAFF. The part of the CDR3 DNA that was read is TGCGCCAGCAGCCCTGGGACAGGGGGCACTGAA. The chain combines TRBV5-1 with TRBJ1-1; TRBD1 matches 11 bases. The read finishes 3 residues shy of the CDR3 end, and the germline J gene is used to complete it. CDR3 size: 14 residues. The V gene end was trimmed by 4 bases and the J gene end by 4 bases; junction bases not matched to a gene: 3. Germline V CDR1 and CDR2: SGHRS, YFSETQ.

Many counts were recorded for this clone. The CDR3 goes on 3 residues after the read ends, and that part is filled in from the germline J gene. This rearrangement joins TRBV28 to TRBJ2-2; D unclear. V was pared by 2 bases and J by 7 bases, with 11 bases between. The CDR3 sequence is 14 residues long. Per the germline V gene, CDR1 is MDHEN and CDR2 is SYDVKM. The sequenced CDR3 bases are TGTGCCAGCAGTTTAGACTTTCAGAGCGGGGAG. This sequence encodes CASSLDFQSGE. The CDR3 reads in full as CASSLDFQSGELFF.

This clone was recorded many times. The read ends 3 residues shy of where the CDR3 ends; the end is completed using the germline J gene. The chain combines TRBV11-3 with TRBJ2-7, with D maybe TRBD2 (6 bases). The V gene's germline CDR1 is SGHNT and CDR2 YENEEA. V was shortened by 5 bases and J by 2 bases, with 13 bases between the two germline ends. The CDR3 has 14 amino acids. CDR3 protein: CASSPGGKAYEQYF. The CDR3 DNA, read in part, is TGTGCCAGCAGCCCCGGGGGTAAAGCCTACGAG.

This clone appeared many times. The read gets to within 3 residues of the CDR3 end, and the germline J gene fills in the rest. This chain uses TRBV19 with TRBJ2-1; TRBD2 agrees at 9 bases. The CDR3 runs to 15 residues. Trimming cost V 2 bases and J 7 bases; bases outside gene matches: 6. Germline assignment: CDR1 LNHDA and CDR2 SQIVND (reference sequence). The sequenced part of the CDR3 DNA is TGTGCCAGTAGTATAATGGCTAGCGGGATGAATGAG. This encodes CASSIMASGMNE. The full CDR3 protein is CASSIMASGMNEQFF.

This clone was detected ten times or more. CDR3 DNA, as far as it was read: TGTGCCATCAGTATGACCCCGCCGAGGACAGGAGCTACAACTAATGAAAAA. Residues: CAISMTPPRTGATTNEK. The CDR3 reads in full as CAISMTPPRTGATTNEKLFF. The gene calls are TRBV10-3 and TRBJ1-4, with TRBD1 identical over 7 bases. The sequence runs out 3 residues before the end of the CDR3; the remainder is reconstructed from the germline J gene. The CDR3 spans 20 residues. Per the germline V gene, CDR1 is ENHRY and CDR2 is SYGVKD. The ends lost 5 bases at V and 0 bases at J; junction bases unmatched: 18.

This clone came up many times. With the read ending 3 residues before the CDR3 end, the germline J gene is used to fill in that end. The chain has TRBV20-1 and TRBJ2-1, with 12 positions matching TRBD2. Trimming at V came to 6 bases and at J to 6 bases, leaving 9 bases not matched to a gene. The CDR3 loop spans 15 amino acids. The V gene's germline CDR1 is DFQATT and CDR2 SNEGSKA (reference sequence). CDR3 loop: CSATMTSGRGNEQFF. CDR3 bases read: TGCAGTGCAACCATGACTAGCGGGAGAGGCAATGAG.

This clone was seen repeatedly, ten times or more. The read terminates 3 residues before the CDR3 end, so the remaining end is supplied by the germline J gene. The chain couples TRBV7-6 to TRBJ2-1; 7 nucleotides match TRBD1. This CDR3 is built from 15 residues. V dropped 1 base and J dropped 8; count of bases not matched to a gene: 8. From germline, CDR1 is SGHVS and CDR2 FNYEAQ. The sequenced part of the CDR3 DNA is TGTGCCAGCAGCTTAGAGACAGGGAGCGGTTATGAG. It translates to CASSLETGSGYE. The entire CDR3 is CASSLETGSGYEQFF.

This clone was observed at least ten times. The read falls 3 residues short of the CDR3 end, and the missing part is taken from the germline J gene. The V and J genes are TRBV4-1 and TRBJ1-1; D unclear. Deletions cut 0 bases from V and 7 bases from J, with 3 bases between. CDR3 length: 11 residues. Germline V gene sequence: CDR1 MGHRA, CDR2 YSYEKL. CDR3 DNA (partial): TGCGCCAGCAGCCAAGATCGTGAA. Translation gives CASSQDRE. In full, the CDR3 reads CASSQDREAFF.

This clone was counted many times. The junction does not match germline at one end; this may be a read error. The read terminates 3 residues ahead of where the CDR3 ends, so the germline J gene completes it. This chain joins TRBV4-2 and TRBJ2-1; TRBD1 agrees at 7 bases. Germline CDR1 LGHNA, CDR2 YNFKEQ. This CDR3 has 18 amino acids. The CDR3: CASSQDPPRQGRGNEQFF. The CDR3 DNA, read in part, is TGCGCCAGCAGCCAAGACCCCCCGAGACAGGGAAGGGGCAATGAG.

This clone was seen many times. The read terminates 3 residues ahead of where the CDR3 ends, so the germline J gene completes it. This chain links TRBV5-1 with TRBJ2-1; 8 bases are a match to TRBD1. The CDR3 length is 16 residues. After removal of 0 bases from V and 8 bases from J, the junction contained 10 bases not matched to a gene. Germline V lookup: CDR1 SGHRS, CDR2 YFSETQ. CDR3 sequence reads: CASSLDGTGPSDEQFF. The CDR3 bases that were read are TGCGCCAGCAGCTTGGACGGGACAGGTCCATCCGATGAG.

CDR3 DNA, as far as it was read: TGTGCCAGCAGTTTGGACTCTGAAATTTACGAG. Its protein is CASSLDSEIYE. The CDR3, in full, reads CASSLDSEIYEQYF. This chain uses TRBV6-2 or TRBV6-3 with TRBJ2-7; weak D call: TRBD2 (5 bases). The observed sequence ends 3 residues before the CDR3 terminus, with the missing tail filled in from the germline J gene. Germline V CDR1 and CDR2: MNHEY, SVGEGT. V was clipped by 4 bases and J by 4 bases, with 14 bases between them. This CDR3 is 14 amino acids long.

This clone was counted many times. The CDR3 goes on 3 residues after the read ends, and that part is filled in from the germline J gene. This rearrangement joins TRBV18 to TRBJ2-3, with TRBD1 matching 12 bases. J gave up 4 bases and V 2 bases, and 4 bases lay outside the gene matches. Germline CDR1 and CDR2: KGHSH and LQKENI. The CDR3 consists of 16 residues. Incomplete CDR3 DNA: TGTGCCAGCTCACCATCGGGGACAGGGGGCGCAGATACG. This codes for CASSPSGTGGADT. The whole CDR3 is CASSPSGTGGADTQYF.